This is a list of T cell receptor beta chains from one sample in a study of sequential checkpoint blockade in melanoma. Clones were read by immunoSEQ multiplex PCR, and TCRdb kept only the in-frame ones, dropping some. Counted here are some 31,000 clones, about 86% occurring once; the ten biggest clones make up 22%. The sequencing used CD8+ T cells sorted from blood (inferred from file names), collected from a patient given nivolumab and ipilimumab in sequence. Receptors were obtained from a human donor with melanoma. The CDR3 runs from the conserved cysteine through the conserved F or W. Each record gives: J gene, D gene, V gene, clone size, CDR3 DNA, CDR3 protein. The D gene is left open where the match is weak. Clone size, where shown, is once, few, many, or a class for clones that have expanded.

j_gene: TRBJ2-1; d_gene: TRBD2; v_gene: TRBV7-9; abundance: -; CDR3nt: TGTGCCAGCAGCCCCCTGGTGGGAGGGCCCTACAATGAGCAGTTCTTC; CDR3aa: CASSPLVGGPYNEQFF
j_gene: TRBJ2-7; d_gene: -; v_gene: TRBV19; abundance: -; CDR3nt: TGTGCCAGTAGTATAGATGCGGAAGCCTACGAGCAGTACTTC; CDR3aa: CASSIDAEAYEQYF
j_gene: TRBJ1-3; d_gene: -; v_gene: TRBV15; abundance: -; CDR3nt: TGTGCCACCAGCTCCCTTCAGGGAAACACCATATATTTT; CDR3aa: CATSSLQGNTIYF
j_gene: TRBJ2-1; d_gene: TRBD2; v_gene: TRBV11-2; abundance: -; CDR3nt: TGTGCCAGCAGCTTAGGTACTAGCGGGCCCTCCTACAATGAGCAGTTCTTC; CDR3aa: CASSLGTSGPSYNEQFF
j_gene: TRBJ2-7; d_gene: -; v_gene: TRBV7-8; abundance: -; CDR3nt: TGTGCCAGCAGAGGCCAGGGCCTCGAGCAGTACTTC; CDR3aa: CASRGQGLEQYF
j_gene: TRBJ1-2; d_gene: TRBD1; v_gene: TRBV27; abundance: -; CDR3nt: TGTGCCAGCACAGGGGGCGTTAACTATGGCTACACCTTC; CDR3aa: CASTGGVNYGYTF
j_gene: TRBJ2-7; d_gene: TRBD1; v_gene: TRBV28; abundance: -; CDR3nt: TGTGCCAGCAGTTCATCCGGGACAGGGGGCGGGGACGAGCAGTACTTC; CDR3aa: CASSSSGTGGGDEQYF
j_gene: TRBJ2-7; d_gene: TRBD2; v_gene: TRBV27; abundance: -; CDR3nt: TGTGCCAGCAGTTTAAGCGGGAGGCCTGCCTACGAGCAGTACTTC; CDR3aa: CASSLSGRPAYEQYF
j_gene: TRBJ2-1; d_gene: -; v_gene: TRBV10-3; abundance: -; CDR3nt: TGTGCCATCAGTGAGGGAGGGCCGAATGAGCAGTTCTTC; CDR3aa: CAISEGGPNEQFF
j_gene: TRBJ2-7; d_gene: -; v_gene: TRBV4-3; abundance: -; CDR3nt: TGCGCCAGCAGCCAAGATCTACTCATAGACGAGCAGTACTTC; CDR3aa: CASSQDLLIDEQYF
j_gene: TRBJ2-1; d_gene: TRBD2; v_gene: TRBV2; abundance: -; CDR3nt: TGTGCCAGCAGTGACCGGTCTAGCGGGTACCGGGAGCAGTTCTTC; CDR3aa: CASSDRSSGYREQFF
j_gene: TRBJ2-1; d_gene: TRBD1; v_gene: TRBV19; abundance: -; CDR3nt: TGTGCCAGTATGGACAGGGGTTCCTACAATGAGCAGTTCTTC; CDR3aa: CASMDRGSYNEQFF
j_gene: TRBJ2-7; d_gene: TRBD2; v_gene: TRBV6-6; abundance: -; CDR3nt: TGTGCCAGCAGTCCGGGACTAGTTGTCTACGAGCAGTACTTC; CDR3aa: CASSPGLVVYEQYF
j_gene: TRBJ2-7; d_gene: TRBD2; v_gene: TRBV2; abundance: -; CDR3nt: TGTGCCATCTTGGGGGGTAGCGGGGGGCGGGCCTACGAGCAGTACTTC; CDR3aa: CAILGGSGGRAYEQYF
j_gene: TRBJ2-3; d_gene: -; v_gene: TRBV9; abundance: -; CDR3nt: TGTGCCAGCAGCGTAGTAGAGGGGGCAGATACGCAGTATTTT; CDR3aa: CASSVVEGADTQYF
j_gene: TRBJ1-1; d_gene: TRBD1; v_gene: TRBV7-6; abundance: once; CDR3nt: TGTGCCAGCAGCTTAGAAGGGACAGGGTCTGAAGCTTTCTTT; CDR3aa: CASSLEGTGSEAFF
j_gene: TRBJ1-1; d_gene: TRBD1; v_gene: TRBV12-5; abundance: -; CDR3nt: TGTGCTAGTGGTGGGGGACAGGGGAACACTGAAGCTTTCTTT; CDR3aa: CASGGGQGNTEAFF
j_gene: TRBJ1-5; d_gene: TRBD1; v_gene: TRBV7-8; abundance: -; CDR3nt: TGTGCCAGCAGCTTAGGGGGGGACAGGAGGTATCAGCCCCAGCATTTT; CDR3aa: CASSLGGDRRYQPQHF
j_gene: TRBJ2-3; d_gene: TRBD2; v_gene: TRBV7-8; abundance: -; CDR3nt: TGTGCCAGCAGCGCAAGTGGGACTAGCTGGGATACGCAGTATTTT; CDR3aa: CASSASGTSWDTQYF
j_gene: TRBJ2-2; d_gene: -; v_gene: TRBV5-4; abundance: -; CDR3nt: TGTGCCAGCAGCTCAGGCTCTATTCGGACCGGGGAGCTGTTTTTT; CDR3aa: CASSSGSIRTGELFF
j_gene: TRBJ2-3; d_gene: -; v_gene: TRBV4-2; abundance: -; CDR3nt: TGTGCCAGCAGCCAAGACAGGGGACGGGATACGCAGTATTTT; CDR3aa: CASSQDRGRDTQYF
j_gene: TRBJ2-1; d_gene: -; v_gene: TRBV11-3; abundance: -; CDR3nt: TGTGCCGGCAGTGACAGGATCTACAATGAGCAGTTCTTC; CDR3aa: CAGSDRIYNEQFF
j_gene: TRBJ1-1; d_gene: -; v_gene: TRBV19; abundance: -; CDR3nt: TGTGCCAGTAGTATGGCGGTGAACACTGAAGCTTTCTTT; CDR3aa: CASSMAVNTEAFF
j_gene: TRBJ2-3; d_gene: -; v_gene: TRBV10-2; abundance: -; CDR3nt: TGCGCCAGCAGCGACTTGAGCACAGATACGCAGTATTTT; CDR3aa: CASSDLSTDTQYF
j_gene: TRBJ2-1; d_gene: TRBD2; v_gene: TRBV4-3; abundance: once; CDR3nt: TGCGCCAGCAGCCAAGGTCGGGCTAGCGGGAGGGTCAATGAGCAGTTCTTC; CDR3aa: CASSQGRASGRVNEQFF
j_gene: TRBJ2-2; d_gene: -; v_gene: TRBV4-1; abundance: -; CDR3nt: TGCGCCAGCAGCCTCCGGGACTCCGGGATTTCCGGGGAGCTGTTTTTT; CDR3aa: CASSLRDSGISGELFF
j_gene: TRBJ1-4; d_gene: -; v_gene: TRBV5-6; abundance: -; CDR3nt: TGTGCCAGCAGCTCCTCATACAGGGCTAATGAAAAACTGTTTTTT; CDR3aa: CASSSSYRANEKLFF
j_gene: TRBJ1-6; d_gene: TRBD1; v_gene: TRBV27; abundance: -; CDR3nt: TGTGCCAGCAGTTTCTCGACAGGGTCTAATTCACCCCTCCACTTT; CDR3aa: CASSFSTGSNSPLHF
j_gene: TRBJ2-1; d_gene: TRBD2; v_gene: TRBV4-3; abundance: -; CDR3nt: TGCGCCAGCAGCCAAGAAACTAGCGGGAGGTATCCCCACAATGAGCAGTTCTTC; CDR3aa: CASSQETSGRYPHNEQFF
j_gene: TRBJ2-7; d_gene: -; v_gene: TRBV6-1; abundance: once; CDR3nt: TGTGCCAGCAGTGTGCGGGCGTCCTACGAGCAGTACTTC; CDR3aa: CASSVRASYEQYF
j_gene: TRBJ1-4; d_gene: -; v_gene: TRBV28; abundance: -; CDR3nt: TGTGCCAGCAGTTTTATGACTATCGGAGTGGAAAAACTGTTTTTT; CDR3aa: CASSFMTIGVEKLFF
j_gene: TRBJ2-5; d_gene: -; v_gene: TRBV5-5; abundance: -; CDR3nt: TGTGCCAGCAGCTTCGGGGTTGTAGAGACCCAGTACTTC; CDR3aa: CASSFGVVETQYF
j_gene: TRBJ2-7; d_gene: -; v_gene: TRBV7-9; abundance: -; CDR3nt: TGTGCCAGCAGCTTATTCCCGGACAGAGACTACGAGCAGTACTTC; CDR3aa: CASSLFPDRDYEQYF
j_gene: TRBJ2-5; d_gene: -; v_gene: TRBV4-1; abundance: -; CDR3nt: TGCGCCAGCAGCCAAGACCCGACGGCCCACGGGGAGACCCAGTACTTC; CDR3aa: CASSQDPTAHGETQYF
j_gene: TRBJ2-5; d_gene: TRBD1; v_gene: TRBV19; abundance: -; CDR3nt: TGTGCCAGTAGTATAGGATACGACAGGGGGCAAGAGACCCAGTACTTC; CDR3aa: CASSIGYDRGQETQYF
j_gene: TRBJ1-1; d_gene: -; v_gene: TRBV10-2; abundance: -; CDR3nt: TGCGCCAGCATTGCAGGGAACACTGAAGCTTTCTTT; CDR3aa: CASIAGNTEAFF
j_gene: TRBJ1-1; d_gene: -; v_gene: TRBV7-9; abundance: -; CDR3nt: TGTGCCAGCAGCCTCACGTCCCCGGTCCTTTCCGGGGCTTTCTTT; CDR3aa: CASSLTSPVLSGAFF
j_gene: TRBJ2-3; d_gene: TRBD1; v_gene: TRBV28; abundance: -; CDR3nt: TGTGCCAGCATCCCCCGGGACAGGGTTAAGGCCCAAGTCAGCACAGATACGCAGTATTTT; CDR3aa: CASIPRDRVKAQVSTDTQYF
j_gene: TRBJ1-5; d_gene: TRBD1; v_gene: TRBV19; abundance: -; CDR3nt: TGTGCCAGTAGTCATCCAGCAGGGGGTTGGCAGCCCCAGCATTTT; CDR3aa: CASSHPAGGWQPQHF
j_gene: TRBJ2-7; d_gene: TRBD1; v_gene: TRBV28; abundance: -; CDR3nt: TGTGCCAGCAGTTTAACAGGGGGCACCTACGAGCAGTACTTC; CDR3aa: CASSLTGGTYEQYF
j_gene: TRBJ1-4; d_gene: TRBD1; v_gene: TRBV27; abundance: -; CDR3nt: TGTGCCAGCAGAGGCGCAGGGGGCTCGGGGGAAAAACTGTTTTTT; CDR3aa: CASRGAGGSGEKLFF
j_gene: TRBJ2-5; d_gene: -; v_gene: TRBV6-5; abundance: -; CDR3nt: TGTGCCAGCAGTTACGTACAGGGTCAGTGGGAGACCCAGTACTTC; CDR3aa: CASSYVQGQWETQYF
j_gene: TRBJ2-5; d_gene: TRBD2; v_gene: TRBV11-2; abundance: -; CDR3nt: TGTGCCAGCAGTCACCGAACCGGGACTAGCGGGGGTGGGACCCAGTACTTC; CDR3aa: CASSHRTGTSGGGTQYF
j_gene: TRBJ2-5; d_gene: TRBD2; v_gene: TRBV13; abundance: -; CDR3nt: TGTGCCAGCAGTAAAGGTGCTAGCGGGAGTTCAGGGGAGACCCAGTACTTC; CDR3aa: CASSKGASGSSGETQYF
j_gene: TRBJ2-7; d_gene: -; v_gene: TRBV15; abundance: -; CDR3nt: TGTGCCACTTATCACCCCGGACAGCCGATATACGAGCAGTACTTC; CDR3aa: CATYHPGQPIYEQYF